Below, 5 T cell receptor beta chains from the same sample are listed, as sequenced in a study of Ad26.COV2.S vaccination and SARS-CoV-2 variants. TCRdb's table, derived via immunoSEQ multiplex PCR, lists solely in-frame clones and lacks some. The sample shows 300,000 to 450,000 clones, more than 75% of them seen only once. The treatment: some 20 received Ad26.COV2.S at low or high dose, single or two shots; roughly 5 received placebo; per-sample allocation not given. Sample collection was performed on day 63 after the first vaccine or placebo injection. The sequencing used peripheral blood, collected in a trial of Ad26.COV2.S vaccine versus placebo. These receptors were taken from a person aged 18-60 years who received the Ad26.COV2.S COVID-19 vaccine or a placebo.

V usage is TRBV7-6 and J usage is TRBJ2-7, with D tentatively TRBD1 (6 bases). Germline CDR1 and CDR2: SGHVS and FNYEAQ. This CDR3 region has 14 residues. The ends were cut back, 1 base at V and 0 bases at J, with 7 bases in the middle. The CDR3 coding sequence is TGTGCCAGCAGCTTAGGGGACATCTCCTACGAGCAGTACTTC. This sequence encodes CASSLGDISYEQYF.

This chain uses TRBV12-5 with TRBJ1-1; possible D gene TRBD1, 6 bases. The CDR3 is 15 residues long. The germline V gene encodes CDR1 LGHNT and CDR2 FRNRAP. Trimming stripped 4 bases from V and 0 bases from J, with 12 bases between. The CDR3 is CASGSPGQLNTEAFF. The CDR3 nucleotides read TGTGCTAGTGGTTCCCCCGGACAGCTGAACACTGAAGCTTTCTTT. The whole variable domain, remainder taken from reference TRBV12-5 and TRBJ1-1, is DARVTQTPRHKVTEMGQEVTMRCQPILGHNTVFWYRQTMMQGLELLAYFRNRAPLDDSGMPKDRFSAEMPDATLATLKIQPSEPRDSAVYFCASGSPGQLNTEAFFGQGTRLTVV.

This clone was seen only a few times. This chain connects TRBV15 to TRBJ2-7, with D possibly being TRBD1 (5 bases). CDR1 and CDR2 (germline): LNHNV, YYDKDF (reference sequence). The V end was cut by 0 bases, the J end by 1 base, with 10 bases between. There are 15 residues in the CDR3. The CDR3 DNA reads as TGTGCCACCAGCAGAGATTCGCAGGGATCCTACGAGCAGTACTTC. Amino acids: CATSRDSQGSYEQYF. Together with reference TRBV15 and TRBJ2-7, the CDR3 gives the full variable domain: DAMVIQNPRYQVTQFGKPVTLSCSQTLNHNVMYWYQQKSSQAPKLLFHYYDKDFNNEADTPDNFQSRRPNTSFCFLDIRSPGLGDTAMYLCATSRDSQGSYEQYFGPGTRLTVT.

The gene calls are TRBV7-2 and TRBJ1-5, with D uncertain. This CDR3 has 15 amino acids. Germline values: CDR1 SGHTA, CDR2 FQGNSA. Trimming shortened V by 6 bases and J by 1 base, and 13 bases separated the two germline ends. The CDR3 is CASRQSVGSNQPQHF. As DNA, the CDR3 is TGTGCCAGCAGGCAATCTGTGGGGAGCAATCAGCCCCAGCATTTT.

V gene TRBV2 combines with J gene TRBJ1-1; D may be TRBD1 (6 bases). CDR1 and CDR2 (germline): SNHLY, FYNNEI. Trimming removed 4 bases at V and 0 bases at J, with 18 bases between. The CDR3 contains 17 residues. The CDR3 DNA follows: TGTGCCAGCAGTGGTAATGTCGGGGGCCTTATGAACACTGAAGCTTTCTTT. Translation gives CASSGNVGGLMNTEAFF.